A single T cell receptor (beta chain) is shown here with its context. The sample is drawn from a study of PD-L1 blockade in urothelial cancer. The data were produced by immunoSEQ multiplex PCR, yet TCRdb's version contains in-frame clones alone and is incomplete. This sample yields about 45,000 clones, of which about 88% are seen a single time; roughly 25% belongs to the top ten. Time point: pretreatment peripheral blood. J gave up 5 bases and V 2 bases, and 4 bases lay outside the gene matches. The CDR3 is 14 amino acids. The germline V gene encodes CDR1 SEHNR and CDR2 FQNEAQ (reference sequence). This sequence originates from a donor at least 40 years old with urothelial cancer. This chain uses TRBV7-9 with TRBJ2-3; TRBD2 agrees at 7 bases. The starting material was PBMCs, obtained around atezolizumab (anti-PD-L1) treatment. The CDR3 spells CASSLFGGGDTQYF. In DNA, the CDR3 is TGTGCCAGCAGCTTATTCGGCGGGGGAGATACGCAGTATTTT.